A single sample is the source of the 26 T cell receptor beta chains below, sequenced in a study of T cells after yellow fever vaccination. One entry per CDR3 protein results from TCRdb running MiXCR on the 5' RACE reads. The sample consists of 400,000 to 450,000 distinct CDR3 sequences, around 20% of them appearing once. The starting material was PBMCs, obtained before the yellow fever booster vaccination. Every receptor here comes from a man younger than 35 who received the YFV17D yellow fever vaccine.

CDR3 coding DNA: TGCAGTGCTAGAGATAGGAGGGGCGAGGCGACCCAGTACTTC. Its protein product is CSARDRRGEATQYF. The chain is built from TRBV20-1 and TRBJ2-5; TRBD2 is a possible D gene (6 bases). V was cut by 0 bases and J by 7 bases, with 15 bases left in between. The length of the CDR3 is 14 residues. Germline-derived CDR1 and CDR2 are DFQATT and SNEGSKA (reference sequence).

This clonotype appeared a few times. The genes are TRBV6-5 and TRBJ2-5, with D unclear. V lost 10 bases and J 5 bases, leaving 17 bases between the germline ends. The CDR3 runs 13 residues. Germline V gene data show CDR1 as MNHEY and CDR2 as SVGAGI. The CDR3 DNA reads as TGTGCCATCGGACCCTTCCTCGGGGAGACCCAGTACTTC. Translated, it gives CAIGPFLGETQYF.

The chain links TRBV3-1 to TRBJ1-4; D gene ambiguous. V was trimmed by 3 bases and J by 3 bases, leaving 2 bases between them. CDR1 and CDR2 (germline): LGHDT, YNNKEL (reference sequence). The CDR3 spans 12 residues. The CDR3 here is CASSHANEKLFF. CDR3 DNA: TGTGCCAGCAGCCACGCTAATGAAAAACTGTTTTTT.

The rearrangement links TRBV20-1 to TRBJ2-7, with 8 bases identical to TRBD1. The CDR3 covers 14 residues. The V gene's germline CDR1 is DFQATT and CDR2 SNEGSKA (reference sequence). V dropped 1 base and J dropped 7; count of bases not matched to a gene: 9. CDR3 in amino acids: CSARAMDRAGEQYF. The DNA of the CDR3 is TGCAGTGCTAGAGCCATGGACAGGGCGGGGGAGCAGTACTTC.

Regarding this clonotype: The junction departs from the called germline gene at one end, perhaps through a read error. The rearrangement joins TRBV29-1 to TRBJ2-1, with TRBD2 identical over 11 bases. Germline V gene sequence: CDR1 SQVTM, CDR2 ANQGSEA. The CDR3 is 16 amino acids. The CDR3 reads CSLDSGGADSYNEQFF. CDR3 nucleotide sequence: TGCAGCCTTGATAGCGGGGGGGCTGACTCCTACAATGAGCAGTTCTTC.

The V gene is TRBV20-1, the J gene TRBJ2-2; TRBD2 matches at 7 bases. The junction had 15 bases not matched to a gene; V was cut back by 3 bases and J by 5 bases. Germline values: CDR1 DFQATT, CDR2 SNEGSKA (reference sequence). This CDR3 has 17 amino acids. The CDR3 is CSASLPPGGGLTGELFF. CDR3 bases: TGCAGTGCTAGCCTCCCACCTGGGGGGGGTTTGACCGGGGAGCTGTTTTTT.

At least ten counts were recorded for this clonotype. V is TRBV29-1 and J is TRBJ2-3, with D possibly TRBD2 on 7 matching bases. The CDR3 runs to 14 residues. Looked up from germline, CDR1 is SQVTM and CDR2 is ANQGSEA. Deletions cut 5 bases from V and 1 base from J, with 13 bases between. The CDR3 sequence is CSVSRGRGTDTQYF. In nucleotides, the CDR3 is TGCAGCGTTTCAAGGGGGAGGGGCACAGATACGCAGTATTTT.

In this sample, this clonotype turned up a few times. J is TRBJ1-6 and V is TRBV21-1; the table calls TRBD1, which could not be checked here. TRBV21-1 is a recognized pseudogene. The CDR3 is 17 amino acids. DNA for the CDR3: TGTGCCAGCAGCACCTCTAACGAGGGGTTGATGAGACCACCCCTCCACTTT. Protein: CASSTSNEGLMRPPLHF.

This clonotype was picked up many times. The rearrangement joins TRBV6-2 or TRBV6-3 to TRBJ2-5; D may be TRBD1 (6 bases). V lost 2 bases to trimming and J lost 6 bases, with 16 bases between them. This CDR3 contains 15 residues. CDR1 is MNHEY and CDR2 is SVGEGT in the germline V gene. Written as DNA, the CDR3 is TGTGCCAGCAGTTACATTCACACAGGGAAGAAGACCCAGTACTTC. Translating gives CASSYIHTGKKTQYF.

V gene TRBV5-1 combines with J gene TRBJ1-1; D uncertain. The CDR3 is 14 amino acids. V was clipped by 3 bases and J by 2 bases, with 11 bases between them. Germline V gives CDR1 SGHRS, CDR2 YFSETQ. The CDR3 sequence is CASSSQLPNTEAFF. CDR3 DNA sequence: TGCGCCAGCAGCTCACAGCTCCCAAACACTGAAGCTTTCTTT.

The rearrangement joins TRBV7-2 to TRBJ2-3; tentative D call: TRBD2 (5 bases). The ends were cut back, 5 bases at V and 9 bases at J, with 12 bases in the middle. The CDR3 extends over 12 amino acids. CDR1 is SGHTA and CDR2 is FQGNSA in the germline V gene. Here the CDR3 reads CASSGLVGTQYF. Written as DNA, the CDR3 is TGTGCCAGCAGCGGACTGGTTGGGACGCAGTATTTT.

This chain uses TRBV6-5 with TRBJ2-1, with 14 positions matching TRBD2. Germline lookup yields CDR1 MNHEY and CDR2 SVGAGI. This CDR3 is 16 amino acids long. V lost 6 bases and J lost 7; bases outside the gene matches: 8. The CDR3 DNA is TGTGCCAGCAGATCACCGACTAGCGGGGGGGGGAATGAGCAGTTCTTC. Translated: CASRSPTSGGGNEQFF.

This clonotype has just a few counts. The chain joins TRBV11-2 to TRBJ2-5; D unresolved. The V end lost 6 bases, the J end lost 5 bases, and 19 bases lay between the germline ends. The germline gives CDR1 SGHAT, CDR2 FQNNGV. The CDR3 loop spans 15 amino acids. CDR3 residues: CASSKGPGPEETQYF. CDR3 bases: TGTGCCAGCAGTAAAGGACCAGGCCCAGAGGAGACCCAGTACTTC.

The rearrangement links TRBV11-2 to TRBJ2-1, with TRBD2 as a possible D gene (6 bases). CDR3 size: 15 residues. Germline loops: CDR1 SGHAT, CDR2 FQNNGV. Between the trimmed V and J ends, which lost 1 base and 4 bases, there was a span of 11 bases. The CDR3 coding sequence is TGTGCCAGCAGCTTAGGTACGGGGGAGTACAATGAGCAGTTCTTC. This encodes CASSLGTGEYNEQFF.

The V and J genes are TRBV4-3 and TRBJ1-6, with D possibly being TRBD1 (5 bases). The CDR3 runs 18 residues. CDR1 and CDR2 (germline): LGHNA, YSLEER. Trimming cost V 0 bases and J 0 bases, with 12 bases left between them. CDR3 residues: CASSQEVGTNSYNSPLHF. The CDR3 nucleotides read TGCGCCAGCAGCCAAGAAGTTGGGACGAACTCCTATAATTCACCCCTCCACTTT.

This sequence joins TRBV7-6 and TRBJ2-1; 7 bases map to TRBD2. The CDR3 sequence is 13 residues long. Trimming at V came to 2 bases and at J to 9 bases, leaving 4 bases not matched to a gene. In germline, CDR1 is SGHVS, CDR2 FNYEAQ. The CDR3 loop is CASSLSLAVEQFF. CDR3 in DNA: TGTGCCAGCAGCTTAAGTCTAGCGGTTGAGCAGTTCTTC.

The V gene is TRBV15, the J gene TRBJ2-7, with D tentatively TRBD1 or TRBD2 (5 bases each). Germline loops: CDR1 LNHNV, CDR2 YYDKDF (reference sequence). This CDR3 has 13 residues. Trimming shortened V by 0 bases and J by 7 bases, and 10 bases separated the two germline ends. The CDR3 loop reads CATSRDRDEEQYF. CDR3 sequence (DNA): TGTGCCACCAGCAGAGACAGGGACGAGGAGCAGTACTTC.

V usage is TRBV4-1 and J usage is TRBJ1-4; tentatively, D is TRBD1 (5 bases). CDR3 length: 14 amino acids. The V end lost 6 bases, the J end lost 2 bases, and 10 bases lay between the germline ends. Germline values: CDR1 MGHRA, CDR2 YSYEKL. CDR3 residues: CASRGLGTNEKLFF. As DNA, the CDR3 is TGCGCCAGCAGGGGACTTGGGACTAATGAAAAACTGTTTTTT.

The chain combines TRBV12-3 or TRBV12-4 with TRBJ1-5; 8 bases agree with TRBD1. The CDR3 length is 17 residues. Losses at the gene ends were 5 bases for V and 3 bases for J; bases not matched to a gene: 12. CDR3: CASSIDRGFGPNQPQHF. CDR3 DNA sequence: TGTGCCAGCAGTATAGACAGGGGATTCGGGCCCAATCAGCCCCAGCATTTT.

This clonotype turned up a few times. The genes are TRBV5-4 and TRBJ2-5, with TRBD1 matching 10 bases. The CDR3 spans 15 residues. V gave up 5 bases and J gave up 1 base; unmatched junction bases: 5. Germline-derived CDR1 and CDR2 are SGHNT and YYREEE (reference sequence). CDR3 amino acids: CASRRDRGSQETQYF. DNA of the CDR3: TGTGCCAGCAGGCGGGACAGGGGTTCCCAAGAGACCCAGTACTTC.

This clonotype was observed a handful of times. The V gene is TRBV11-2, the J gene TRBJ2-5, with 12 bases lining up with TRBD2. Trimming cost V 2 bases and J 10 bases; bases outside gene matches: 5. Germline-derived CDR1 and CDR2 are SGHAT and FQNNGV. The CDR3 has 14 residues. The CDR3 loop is CASSLTSGGQNQYF. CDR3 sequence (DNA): TGTGCCAGCAGCTTAACTAGCGGGGGGCAGAACCAGTACTTC. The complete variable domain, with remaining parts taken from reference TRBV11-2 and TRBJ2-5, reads EAGVAQSPRYKIIEKRQSVAFWCNPISGHATLYWYQQILGQGPKLLIQFQNNGVVDDSQLPKDRFSAERLKGVDSTLKIQPAKLEDSAVYLCASSLTSGGQNQYFGPGTRLLVL.

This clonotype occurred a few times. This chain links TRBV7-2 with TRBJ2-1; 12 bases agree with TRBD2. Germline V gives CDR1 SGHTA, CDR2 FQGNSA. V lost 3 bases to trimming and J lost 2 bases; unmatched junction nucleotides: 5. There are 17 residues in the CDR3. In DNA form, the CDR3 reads TGTGCCAGCAGCTTCGGACTAGCGGGGAACCCCTACAATGAGCAGTTCTTC. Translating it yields CASSFGLAGNPYNEQFF.

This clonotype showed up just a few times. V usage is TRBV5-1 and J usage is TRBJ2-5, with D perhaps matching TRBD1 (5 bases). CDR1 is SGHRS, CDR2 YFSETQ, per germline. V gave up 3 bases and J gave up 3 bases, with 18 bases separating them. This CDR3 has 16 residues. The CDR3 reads CASSSQATSKEETQYF. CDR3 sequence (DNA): TGCGCCAGCAGCTCACAGGCCACCTCTAAGGAAGAGACCCAGTACTTC.

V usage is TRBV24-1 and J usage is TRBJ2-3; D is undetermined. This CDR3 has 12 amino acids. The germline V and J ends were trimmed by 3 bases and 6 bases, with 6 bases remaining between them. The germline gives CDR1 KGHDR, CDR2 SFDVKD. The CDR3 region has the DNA TGTGCCACCAGTGATCGCCGGGATACGCAGTATTTT. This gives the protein CATSDRRDTQYF.

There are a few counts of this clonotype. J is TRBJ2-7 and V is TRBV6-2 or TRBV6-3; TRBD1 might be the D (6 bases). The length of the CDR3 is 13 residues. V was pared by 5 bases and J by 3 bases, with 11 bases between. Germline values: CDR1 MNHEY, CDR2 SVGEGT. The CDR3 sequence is CASSQGRYYEQYV. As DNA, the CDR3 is TGTGCCAGCAGTCAGGGGCGGTACTACGAGCAGTACGTC.

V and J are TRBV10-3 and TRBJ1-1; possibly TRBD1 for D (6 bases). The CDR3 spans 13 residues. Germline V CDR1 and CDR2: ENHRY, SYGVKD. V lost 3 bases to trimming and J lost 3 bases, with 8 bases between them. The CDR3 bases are TGTGCCATCAGTGATAAGGGGGACACTGAAGCTTTCTTT. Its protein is CAISDKGDTEAFF.